These 25 T cell receptor beta chains share one sample of origin, sequenced in a study of CD8+ T cells in alopecia areata. Treatment meaning: oral pan-JAK inhibitor, 5-10 mg twice daily. Investigators isolated RNA and reverse transcribed it into cDNA to act as the sequencing template. Sequencing used immunoSEQ multiplex PCR; TCRdb keeps in-frame clones, though not all of them. The sample includes around 300,000 clones, about 62% of them seen just once. Sample: CD4+ T cells sorted from blood, taken at roughly week 52, from a patient treated with tofacitinib. Receptors were obtained from a human donor with alopecia areata.

The chain couples TRBV7-9 to TRBJ1-6; 10 nucleotides align to TRBD1. The CDR3 loop spans 16 amino acids. With V trimmed by 4 bases and J by 9 bases, 9 bases remained unmatched. Per germline, CDR1 SEHNR and CDR2 FQNEAQ (reference sequence). For the CDR3, the DNA is TGTGCCAGCAGCTCAGGGGGACAGGGGATCGGTTCACCCCTCCACTTT. Translated, it gives CASSSGGQGIGSPLHF.

The rearrangement joins TRBV19 to TRBJ1-2, with 8 bases lining up with TRBD1. Looked up from germline, CDR1 is LNHDA and CDR2 is SQIVND (reference sequence). The CDR3 spans 14 residues. The V gene end was trimmed by 6 bases and the J gene end by 4 bases; junction bases not matched to a gene: 7. DNA for the CDR3: TGTGCCAGTAGCCCCGCAACAGGGGGCTATGGCTACACCTTC. It encodes CASSPATGGYGYTF.

As DNA, the CDR3 is TGTGCCAGCAGTGCCCTGAGGTCCTATAATTCACCCCTCCACTTT. This gives the protein CASSALRSYNSPLHF. The V call is TRBV2, the J call TRBJ1-6; D is unclear. The CDR3 runs to 15 residues. Trimming removed 4 bases at V and 1 base at J, with 8 bases between. Germline loops: CDR1 SNHLY, CDR2 FYNNEI. The full variable domain, its missing parts supplied by reference TRBV2 and TRBJ1-6, is EPEVTQTPSHQVTQMGQEVILRCVPISNHLYFYWYRQILGQKVEFLVSFYNNEISEKSEIFDDQFSVERPDGSNFTLKIRSTKLEDSAMYFCASSALRSYNSPLHFGNGTRLTVT.

The rearrangement uses TRBV5-1 and TRBJ2-3; 8 nucleotides match TRBD1. This CDR3 spans 14 amino acids. Germline V gives CDR1 SGHRS, CDR2 YFSETQ. Trimming at V came to 6 bases and at J to 2 bases, leaving 5 bases not matched to a gene. CDR3 in amino acids: CASKEGQVTDTQYF. The CDR3 DNA sequence: TGCGCCAGCAAGGAGGGACAGGTCACAGATACGCAGTATTTT.

The chain employs TRBV5-1 and TRBJ1-5; D is possibly TRBD1 (6 bases). The length of the CDR3 is 16 residues. Germline V gene data show CDR1 as SGHRS and CDR2 as YFSETQ. Trimming removed 2 bases at V and 3 bases at J, with 15 bases between. The CDR3 DNA sequence: TGCGCCAGCAGCTTCGGGACACTCTCTGACAATCAGCCCCAGCATTTT. Translation gives CASSFGTLSDNQPQHF.

The chain couples TRBV19 to TRBJ2-5; TRBD1 agrees at 8 bases. Trimming removed 6 bases from V and 5 bases from J; junction bases left unmatched: 5. Germline CDR1 is LNHDA and CDR2 is SQIVND (reference sequence). This CDR3 comprises 13 residues. The CDR3 DNA follows: TGTGCCAGTAGGACAGGGGCTGGGGAGACCCAGTACTTC. Encoded protein: CASRTGAGETQYF. Variable domain in full (rest from reference TRBV19 and TRBJ2-5): DGGITQSPKYLFRKEGQNVTLSCEQNLNHDAMYWYRQDPGQGLRLIYYSQIVNDFQKGDIAEGYSVSREKKESFPLTVTSAQKNPTAFYLCASRTGAGETQYFGPGTRLLVL.

This chain joins TRBV10-3 and TRBJ2-1; 8 bases are shared with TRBD1. CDR1 ENHRY and CDR2 SYGVKD come from the germline V gene. This CDR3 has 17 residues. The V and J ends lost 3 bases and 9 bases, in that order; junction bases with no gene match: 16. The CDR3 loop is CAISDISGQGAFGEQFF. CDR3 bases: TGTGCCATCAGTGATATTAGTGGGCAGGGGGCGTTTGGTGAGCAGTTCTTC.

The rearrangement links TRBV27 to TRBJ2-3; no clear D gene. CDR1 is MNHEY, CDR2 SMNVEV, per germline (reference sequence). Trimming took 5 bases from V and 3 from J, leaving 12 bases between them. This CDR3 contains 14 residues. The DNA of the CDR3 is TGTGCCAGCAGTACTGTAGGCAGGACAGATACGCAGTATTTT. Translated, it gives CASSTVGRTDTQYF.

Only a few counts were recorded for this clone. The chain has TRBV6-5 and TRBJ1-2; D unclear. This CDR3 contains 14 residues. Germline CDR1 MNHEY, CDR2 SVGAGI. V lost 6 bases to trimming and J lost 4 bases, with 15 bases between them. The chain's CDR3 is CASRARSSGYGYTF. The CDR3 DNA reads as TGTGCCAGCAGGGCCAGGTCCTCTGGCTATGGCTACACCTTC.

This clone was counted at least ten times. The chain joins TRBV4-1 to TRBJ2-1; D not certain. V was clipped by 0 bases and J by 2 bases, with 11 bases between them. Germline assignment: CDR1 MGHRA and CDR2 YSYEKL. The CDR3 loop spans 16 amino acids. The CDR3 loop reads CASSQESARTYNEQFF. CDR3 sequence (DNA): TGCGCCAGCAGCCAAGAATCTGCAAGGACCTACAATGAGCAGTTCTTC.

On this clone: The same CDR3 is also encoded by other DNA sequences in this sample. The V call is TRBV6-5, the J call TRBJ1-1; no clear D gene. The CDR3 runs to 11 residues. V was trimmed by 6 bases and J by 0 bases, leaving 2 bases between them. The germline gives CDR1 MNHEY, CDR2 SVGAGI. The CDR3 loop reads CASRMNTEAFF. DNA for the CDR3: TGTGCCAGCAGAATGAACACTGAAGCTTTCTTT.

This clone was counted once. V usage is TRBV30 and J usage is TRBJ1-2; no reliable D call. V shed 2 bases and J shed 4 bases, with 14 bases lying between them. From germline, CDR1 is GTSNPN and CDR2 SVGIG (reference sequence). This CDR3 comprises 14 residues. DNA for the CDR3: TGTGCCTGGAGTACGAGGGCCTCGGGCTATGGCTACACCTTC. Its translation is CAWSTRASGYGYTF.

CDR3 DNA sequence: TGTGCCTGGAGTACGGGGACTAGCGGGTACGGGGAGCTGTTTTTT. Residues: CAWSTGTSGYGELFF. The chain uses TRBV30 and TRBJ2-2; 12 nucleotides agree with TRBD2. Germline V CDR1 and CDR2: GTSNPN, SVGIG (reference sequence). The CDR3 extends over 15 amino acids. Losses at the gene ends were 2 bases for V and 7 bases for J; bases not matched to a gene: 5.

This clone came up a few times. The V call is TRBV7-8, the J call TRBJ2-4; 8 bases agree with TRBD1. CDR3 length: 13 amino acids. Unmatched junction bases numbered 4, after V lost 5 bases and J lost 7 bases. CDR1 is SGHVS and CDR2 is FQNEAQ in the germline V gene. The CDR3 reads CASSERQGNIQYF. Written as DNA, the CDR3 is TGTGCCAGCAGCGAGAGACAGGGGAACATTCAGTACTTC. The variable domain in full, with the rest retrieved from reference TRBV7-8 and TRBJ2-4, is GAGVSQSPRYKVAKRGQDVALRCDPISGHVSLFWYQQALGQGPEFLTYFQNEAQLDKSGLPSDRFFAERPEGSVSTLKIQRTQQEDSAVYLCASSERQGNIQYFGAGTRLSVL.

The rearrangement uses TRBV5-1 and TRBJ2-5; TRBD2 is a possible D gene (6 bases). The CDR3 spans 16 residues. The V end lost 1 base, the J end lost 4 bases, and 17 bases lay between the germline ends. The germline gives CDR1 SGHRS, CDR2 YFSETQ. The CDR3 DNA follows: TGCGCCAGCAGCTTGACGGTGCTGGGGGGTCGAGAGACCCAGTACTTC. This translates into CASSLTVLGGRETQYF.

The chain joins TRBV9 to TRBJ2-7; the match to TRBD2 covers 8 bases. V shed 4 bases and J 4 bases; nucleotides not matched to a gene: 19. The CDR3 has 18 residues. Per the germline V gene, CDR1 is SGDLS and CDR2 is YYNGEE. CDR3 sequence reads: CASSPQWGSGVVSYEQYF. Here the CDR3 DNA reads TGTGCCAGCAGCCCCCAGTGGGGTAGCGGGGTTGTGTCTTACGAGCAGTACTTC.

This chain joins TRBV6-1 and TRBJ2-3; the D call may be TRBD1 or TRBD2 (5 bases each). Germline CDR1 is MNHNS and CDR2 is SASEGT. CDR3 length equals 14 residues. The V and J ends lost 4 bases and 3 bases respectively, with 11 bases between them. This CDR3 reads CASSAGTVTDTQYF. The DNA of the CDR3 is TGTGCCAGCAGTGCCGGGACGGTAACAGATACGCAGTATTTT.

This clone was detected a few times. V gene TRBV29-1 combines with J gene TRBJ2-2; TRBD2 is a possible D gene (7 bases). CDR1 is SQVTM, CDR2 ANQGSEA, per germline. The CDR3 has 16 residues. Trimming stripped 0 bases from V and 4 bases from J, with 15 bases between. CDR3 bases: TGCAGCGTTGAAGATCCGTGGGGGGGCCTCACCGGGGAGCTGTTTTTT. It yields the protein CSVEDPWGGLTGELFF.

This sequence joins TRBV7-2 and TRBJ2-5; no firm D call. The germline CDR1 and CDR2 sequences are SGHTA and FQGNSA. The CDR3 is 15 amino acids. V lost 0 bases to trimming and J lost 1 base, with 9 bases between them. CDR3 DNA: TGTGCCAGCAGCTTAGCTCGCAGCTCCCAAGAGACCCAGTACTTC. It translates to CASSLARSSQETQYF.

The rearrangement joins TRBV25-1 to TRBJ1-4; possible D gene TRBD1, 6 bases. The CDR3 extends over 14 amino acids. Germline values: CDR1 MGHDK, CDR2 SYGVNS. V was clipped by 7 bases and J by 6 bases, with 15 bases between them. CDR3 loop: CASTFGGWDEKLFF. As DNA, the CDR3 is TGTGCCAGCACCTTTGGGGGCTGGGATGAAAAACTGTTTTTT.

In regard to this clone: Sequence at one end of the junction differs from germline and may be a read error. The chain has TRBV14 and TRBJ1-1; 8 nucleotides align to TRBD1. The CDR3 sequence is 16 residues long. The V gene's germline CDR1 is SGHDN and CDR2 FVKESK. For the CDR3, the DNA is TGTGCCAGCAGCCGCTACAGGGGGACATTGAACGCTGAAGCTTTCTTT. It is translated as CASSRYRGTLNAEAFF.

The chain links TRBV4-3 to TRBJ2-1, with a weak D call TRBD2 (5 bases). Trimming cost V 4 bases and J 6 bases, with 16 bases left between them. Germline CDR1 reads LGHNA; CDR2 reads YSLEER. The CDR3 has 15 residues. In nucleotides, the CDR3 is TGCGCCAGCAGCCGAGCACGAACTAGGCCCAATGAGCAGTTCTTC. Its translation is CASSRARTRPNEQFF.

This chain links TRBV7-8 with TRBJ2-5, with 10 bases fitting TRBD2. With 3 bases clipped from V and 7 bases from J, the junction kept 11 bases outside the gene matches. CDR3 size: 16 residues. Germline lookup yields CDR1 SGHVS and CDR2 FQNEAQ. The CDR3 region is CASSFRLAGPLGTQYF. DNA of the CDR3: TGTGCCAGCAGCTTCCGACTAGCGGGCCCGCTGGGGACCCAGTACTTC.

This clone was observed a single time. The chain links TRBV29-1 to TRBJ2-2, with 7 positions matching TRBD1. The CDR3 has 14 residues. The germline V gene encodes CDR1 SQVTM and CDR2 ANQGSEA. Trimming cost V 5 bases and J 0 bases; bases outside gene matches: 3. The CDR3 spells CSVRGQANTGELFF. As DNA, the CDR3 is TGCAGCGTTCGCGGACAGGCGAACACCGGGGAGCTGTTTTTT.

The chain has TRBV30 and TRBJ1-2; 7 bases match TRBD1. Germline CDR1 is GTSNPN and CDR2 is SVGIG (reference sequence). The CDR3 runs 12 residues. J lost 4 bases, V lost 5 bases, and 4 bases had no gene match. CDR3 sequence (DNA): TGTGCCTGGGCAGGGGGGATCTATGGCTACACCTTC. Protein sequence: CAWAGGIYGYTF.